The subject of this entry is one T cell receptor beta chain. The target antigen is unknown. Other nucleotide sequences in the sample specify the same CDR3. These data come from a study of siplizumab effects on memory and regulatory T cells. Study results and caveats: The apparent diversity of naive T cells exceeded that of memory cells, and naive T cells seemed to make a major contribution to the alloresponse. With siplizumab, Treg-derived clones averaged roughly 70% of mappable alloreactive CD4+ clones, versus 26.9% in controls. Proof of suppressive function in proliferating Tregs from siplizumab cultures was not established.

Approximately 100,000 TCR templates underwent assay in every sample. The data were produced by immunoSEQ multiplex PCR, yet TCRdb's version contains in-frame clones alone and is incomplete. The table records 100,000 or so clones, approximately 90% of them present only once. This TCR came from a human donor in good health. The sequencing sample was made of Tregs sorted from blood.

CDR3 protein: CASSLSTDTQYF. CDR3 coding DNA: TGTGCCAGCAGTTTAAGCACAGATACGCAGTATTTT. The chain combines TRBV28 with TRBJ2-3; D is unresolved. This CDR3 comprises 12 residues. Germline CDR1 and CDR2: MDHEN and SYDVKM. Trimming removed 2 bases at V and 0 bases at J, with 0 bases between.